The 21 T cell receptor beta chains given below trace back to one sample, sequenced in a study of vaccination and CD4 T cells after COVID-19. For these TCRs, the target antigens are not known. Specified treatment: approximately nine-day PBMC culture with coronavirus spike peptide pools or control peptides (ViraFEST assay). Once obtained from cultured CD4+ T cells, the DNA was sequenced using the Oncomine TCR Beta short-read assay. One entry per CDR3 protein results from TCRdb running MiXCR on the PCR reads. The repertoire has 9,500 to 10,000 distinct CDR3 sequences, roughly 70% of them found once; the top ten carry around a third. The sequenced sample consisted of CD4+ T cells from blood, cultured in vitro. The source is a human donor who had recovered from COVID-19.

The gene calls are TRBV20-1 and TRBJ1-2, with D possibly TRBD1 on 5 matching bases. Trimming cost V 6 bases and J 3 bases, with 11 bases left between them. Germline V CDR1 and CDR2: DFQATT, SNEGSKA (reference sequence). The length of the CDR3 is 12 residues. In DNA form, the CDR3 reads TGCAGTGCCGCTGGGGGAGACTATGGCTACACCTTC. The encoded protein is CSAAGGDYGYTF.

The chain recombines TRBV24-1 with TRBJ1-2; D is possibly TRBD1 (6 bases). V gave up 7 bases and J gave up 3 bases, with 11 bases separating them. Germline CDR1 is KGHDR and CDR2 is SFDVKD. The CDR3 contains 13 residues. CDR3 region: CATSGGLDYGYTF. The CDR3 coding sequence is TGTGCCACCAGCGGGGGGCTCGACTATGGCTACACCTTC.

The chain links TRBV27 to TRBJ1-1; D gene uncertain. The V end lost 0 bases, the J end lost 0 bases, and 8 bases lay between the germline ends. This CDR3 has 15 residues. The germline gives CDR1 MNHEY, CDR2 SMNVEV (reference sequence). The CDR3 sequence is CASSLSSHLNTEAFF. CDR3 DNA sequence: TGTGCCAGCAGTTTATCGTCCCACTTGAACACTGAAGCTTTCTTT.

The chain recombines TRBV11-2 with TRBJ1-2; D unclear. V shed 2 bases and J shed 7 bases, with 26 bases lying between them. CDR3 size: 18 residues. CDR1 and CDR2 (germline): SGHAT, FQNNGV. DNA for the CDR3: TGTGCCAGCAGCTTATTCGTAGTCCCGGCCGGGAGTTATCCTGGCTACACCTTC. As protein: CASSLFVVPAGSYPGYTF.

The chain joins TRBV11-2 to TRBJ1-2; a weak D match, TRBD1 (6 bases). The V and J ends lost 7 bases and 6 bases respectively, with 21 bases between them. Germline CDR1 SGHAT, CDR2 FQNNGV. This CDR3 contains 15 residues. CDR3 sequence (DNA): TGTGCCAGCACCCCCATCACGGGGAGGGGGAATGGCTACACCTTC. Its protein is CASTPITGRGNGYTF.

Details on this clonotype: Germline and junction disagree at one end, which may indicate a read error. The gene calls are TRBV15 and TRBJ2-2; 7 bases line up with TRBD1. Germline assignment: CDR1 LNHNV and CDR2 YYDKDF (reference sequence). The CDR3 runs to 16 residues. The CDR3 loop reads CATSRDDRAKTGELFF. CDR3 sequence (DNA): TGTGCCACCAGCAGAGATGACAGGGCGAAAACCGGGGAGCTGTTTTTT.

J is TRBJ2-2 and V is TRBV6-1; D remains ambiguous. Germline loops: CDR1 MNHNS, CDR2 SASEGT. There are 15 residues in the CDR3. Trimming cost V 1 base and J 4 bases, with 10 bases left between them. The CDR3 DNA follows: TGTGCCAGCAGTGAAGTATGGGGTGTCACCGGGGAGCTGTTTTTT. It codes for CASSEVWGVTGELFF.

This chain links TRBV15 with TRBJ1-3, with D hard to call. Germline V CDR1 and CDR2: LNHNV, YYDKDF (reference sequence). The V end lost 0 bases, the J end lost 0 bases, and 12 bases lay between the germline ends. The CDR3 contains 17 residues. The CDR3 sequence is CATSRDRSVSSGNTIYF. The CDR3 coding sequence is TGTGCCACCAGCAGAGATAGGAGTGTAAGCTCTGGAAACACCATATATTTT.

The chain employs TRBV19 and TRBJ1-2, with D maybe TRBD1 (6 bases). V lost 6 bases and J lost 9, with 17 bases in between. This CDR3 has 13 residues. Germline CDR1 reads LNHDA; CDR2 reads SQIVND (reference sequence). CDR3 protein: CASSQTGSRSYTF. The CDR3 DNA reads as TGTGCCAGTAGCCAAACAGGGAGTAGGAGCTACACCTTC.

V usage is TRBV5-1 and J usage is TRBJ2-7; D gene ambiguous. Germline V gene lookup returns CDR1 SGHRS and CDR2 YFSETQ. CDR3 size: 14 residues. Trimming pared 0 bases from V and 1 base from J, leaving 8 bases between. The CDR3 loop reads CASSLVGGSYEQYF. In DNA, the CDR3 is TGCGCCAGCAGCTTGGTAGGCGGTTCCTACGAGCAGTACTTC.

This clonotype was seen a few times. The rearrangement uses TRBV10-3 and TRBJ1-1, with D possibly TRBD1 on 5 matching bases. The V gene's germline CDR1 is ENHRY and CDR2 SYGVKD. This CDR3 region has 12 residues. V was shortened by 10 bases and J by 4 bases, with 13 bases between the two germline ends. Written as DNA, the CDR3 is TGTGCCACAGGGACTGGTAGCACTGAAGCTTTCTTT. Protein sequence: CATGTGSTEAFF.

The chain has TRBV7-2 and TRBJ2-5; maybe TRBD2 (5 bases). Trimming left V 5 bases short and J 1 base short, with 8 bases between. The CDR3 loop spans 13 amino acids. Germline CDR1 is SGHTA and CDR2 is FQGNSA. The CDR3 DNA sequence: TGTGCCAGCAGCCGCGGGTCCCAAGAGACCCAGTACTTC. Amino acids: CASSRGSQETQYF.

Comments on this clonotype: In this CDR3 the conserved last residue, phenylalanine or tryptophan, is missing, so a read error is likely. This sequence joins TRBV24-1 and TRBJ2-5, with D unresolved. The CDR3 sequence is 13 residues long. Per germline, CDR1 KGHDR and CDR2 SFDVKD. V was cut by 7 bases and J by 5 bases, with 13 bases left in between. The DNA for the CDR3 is TGTGCCACCAGGTCTCGACCTCGGGAGACCCAGTACCTC. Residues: CATRSRPRETQYL.

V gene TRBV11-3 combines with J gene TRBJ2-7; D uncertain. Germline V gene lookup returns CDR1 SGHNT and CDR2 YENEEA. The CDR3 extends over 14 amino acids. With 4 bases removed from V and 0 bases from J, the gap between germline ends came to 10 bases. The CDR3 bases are TGTGCCAGCAGCTCTACCAGAACCTCCTACGAGCAGTACTTC. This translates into CASSSTRTSYEQYF.

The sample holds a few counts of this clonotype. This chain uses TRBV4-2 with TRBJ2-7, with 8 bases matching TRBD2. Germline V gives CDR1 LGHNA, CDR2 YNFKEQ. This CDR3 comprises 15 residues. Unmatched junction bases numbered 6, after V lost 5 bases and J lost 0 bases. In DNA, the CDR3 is TGTGCCAGCAGCTACAGCGGGAGCAGCTCCTACGAGCAGTACTTC. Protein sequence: CASSYSGSSSYEQYF.

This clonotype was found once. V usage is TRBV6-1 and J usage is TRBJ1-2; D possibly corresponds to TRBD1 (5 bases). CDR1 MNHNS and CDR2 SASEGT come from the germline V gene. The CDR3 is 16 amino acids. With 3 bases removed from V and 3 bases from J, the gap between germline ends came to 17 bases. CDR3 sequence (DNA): TGTGCCAGCAGTGACCGACATTTTATGGGACACTATGGCTACACCTTC. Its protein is CASSDRHFMGHYGYTF.

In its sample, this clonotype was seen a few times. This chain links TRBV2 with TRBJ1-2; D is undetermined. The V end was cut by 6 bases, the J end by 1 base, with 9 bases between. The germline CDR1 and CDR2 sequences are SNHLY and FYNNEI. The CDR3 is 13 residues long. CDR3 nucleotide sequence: TGTGCCAGCAGCGCCGGGATTAACTATGGCTACACCTTC. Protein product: CASSAGINYGYTF.

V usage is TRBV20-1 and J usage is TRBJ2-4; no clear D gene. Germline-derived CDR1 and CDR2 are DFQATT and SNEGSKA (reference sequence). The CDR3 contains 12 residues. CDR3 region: CSCGVGKNIQYF. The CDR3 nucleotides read TGCAGCTGCGGAGTCGGGAAAAACATTCAGTACTTC.

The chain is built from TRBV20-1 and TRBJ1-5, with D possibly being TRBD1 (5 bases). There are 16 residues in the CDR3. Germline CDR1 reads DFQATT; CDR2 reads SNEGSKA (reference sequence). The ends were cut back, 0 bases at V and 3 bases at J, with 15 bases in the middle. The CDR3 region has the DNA TGCAGTGCTAGAGAAGCTGGGCAGGGCCCCAATCAGCCCCAGCATTTT. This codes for CSAREAGQGPNQPQHF.

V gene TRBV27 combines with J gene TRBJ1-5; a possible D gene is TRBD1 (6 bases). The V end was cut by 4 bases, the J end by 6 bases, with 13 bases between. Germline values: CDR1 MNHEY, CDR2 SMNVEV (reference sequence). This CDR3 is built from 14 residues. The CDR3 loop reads CASSSGGAGQPQHF. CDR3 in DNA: TGTGCCAGCAGTTCCGGGGGCGCGGGTCAGCCCCAGCATTTT.

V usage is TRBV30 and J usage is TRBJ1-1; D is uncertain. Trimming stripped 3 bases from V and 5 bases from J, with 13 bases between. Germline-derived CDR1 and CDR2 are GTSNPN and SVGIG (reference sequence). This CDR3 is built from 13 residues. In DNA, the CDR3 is TGTGCCTGGAGGGAGGAGAGGGTGACTGAAGCTTTCTTT. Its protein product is CAWREERVTEAFF.